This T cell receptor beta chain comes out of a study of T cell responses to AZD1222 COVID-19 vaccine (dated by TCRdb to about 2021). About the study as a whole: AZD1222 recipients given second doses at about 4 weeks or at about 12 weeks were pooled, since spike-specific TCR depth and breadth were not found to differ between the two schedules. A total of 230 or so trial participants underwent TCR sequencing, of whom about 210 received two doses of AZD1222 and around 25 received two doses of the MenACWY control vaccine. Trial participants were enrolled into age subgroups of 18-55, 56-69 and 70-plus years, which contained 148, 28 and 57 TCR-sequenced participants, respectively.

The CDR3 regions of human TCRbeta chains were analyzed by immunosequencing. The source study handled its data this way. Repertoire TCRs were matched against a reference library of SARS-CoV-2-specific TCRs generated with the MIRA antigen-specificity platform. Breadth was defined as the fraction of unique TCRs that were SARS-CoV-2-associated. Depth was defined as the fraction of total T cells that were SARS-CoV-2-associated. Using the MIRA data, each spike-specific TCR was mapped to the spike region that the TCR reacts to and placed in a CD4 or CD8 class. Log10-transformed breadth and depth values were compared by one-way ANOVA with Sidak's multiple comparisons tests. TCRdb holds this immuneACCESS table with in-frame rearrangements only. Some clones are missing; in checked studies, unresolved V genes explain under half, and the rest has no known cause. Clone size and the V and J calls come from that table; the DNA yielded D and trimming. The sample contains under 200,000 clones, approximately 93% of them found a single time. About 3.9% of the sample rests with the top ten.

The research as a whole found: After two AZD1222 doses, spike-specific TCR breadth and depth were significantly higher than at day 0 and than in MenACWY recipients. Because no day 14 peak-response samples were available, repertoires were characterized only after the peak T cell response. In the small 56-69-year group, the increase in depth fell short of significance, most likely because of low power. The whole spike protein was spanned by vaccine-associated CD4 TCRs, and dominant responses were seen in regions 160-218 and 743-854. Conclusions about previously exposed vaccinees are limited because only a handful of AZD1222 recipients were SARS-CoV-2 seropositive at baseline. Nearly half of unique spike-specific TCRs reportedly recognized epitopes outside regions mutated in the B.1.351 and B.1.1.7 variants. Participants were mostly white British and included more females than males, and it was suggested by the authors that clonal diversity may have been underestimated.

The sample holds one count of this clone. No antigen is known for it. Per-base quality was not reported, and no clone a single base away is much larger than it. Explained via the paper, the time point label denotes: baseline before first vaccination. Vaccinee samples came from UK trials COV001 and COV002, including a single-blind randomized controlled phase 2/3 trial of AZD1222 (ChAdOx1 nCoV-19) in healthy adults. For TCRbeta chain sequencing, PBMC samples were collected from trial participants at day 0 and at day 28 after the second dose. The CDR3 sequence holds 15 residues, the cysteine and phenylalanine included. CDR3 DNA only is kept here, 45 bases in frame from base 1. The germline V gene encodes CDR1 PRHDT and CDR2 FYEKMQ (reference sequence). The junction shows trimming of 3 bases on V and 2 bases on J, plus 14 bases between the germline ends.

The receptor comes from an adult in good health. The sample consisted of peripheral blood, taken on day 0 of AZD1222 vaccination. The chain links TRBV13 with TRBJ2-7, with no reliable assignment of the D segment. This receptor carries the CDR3 CASSLGIGRTYEQYF. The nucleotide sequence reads TGTGCCAGCAGCTTGGGTATTGGACGCACCTACGAGCAGTACTTC. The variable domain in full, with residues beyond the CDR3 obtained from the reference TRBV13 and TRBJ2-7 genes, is AAGVIQSPRHLIKEKRETATLKCYPIPRHDTVYWYQQGPGQDPQFLISFYEKMQSDKGSIPDRFSAQQFSDYHSELNMSSLELGDSALYFCASSLGIGRTYEQYFGPGTRLTVT.